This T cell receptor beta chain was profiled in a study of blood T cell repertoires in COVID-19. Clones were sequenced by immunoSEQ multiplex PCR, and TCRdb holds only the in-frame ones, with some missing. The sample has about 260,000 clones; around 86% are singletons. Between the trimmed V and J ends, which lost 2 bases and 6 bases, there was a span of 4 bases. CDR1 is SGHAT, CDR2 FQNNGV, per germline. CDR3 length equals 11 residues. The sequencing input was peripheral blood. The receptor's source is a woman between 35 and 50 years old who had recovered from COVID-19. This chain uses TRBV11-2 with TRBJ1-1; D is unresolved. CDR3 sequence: CASSLLAEAFF. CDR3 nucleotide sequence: TGTGCCAGCAGCTTACTCGCTGAAGCTTTCTTT.